One sample yielded the 6 T cell receptor beta chains listed below, sequenced in a study of T cells in localized non-small cell lung cancer. The protocol was immunoSEQ multiplex PCR, while the TCRdb copy is restricted to in-frame clones and leaves out a portion. The sample lists about 52,000 clones; more than 75% were seen once. Sequenced here: PBMCs, sampled before any cancer treatment. Receptors originate from a female donor with stage II lung adenocarcinoma.

The gene calls are TRBV14 and TRBJ1-2, with 11 positions matching TRBD1. CDR3 length: 17 residues. With V trimmed by 4 bases and J by 7 bases, 14 bases remained unmatched. Germline values: CDR1 SGHDN, CDR2 FVKESK. The CDR3 DNA is TGTGCCAGCAGCCGGGACAGGGGGATTAGGGCTATGAGTGGCTACACCTTC. Its translation is CASSRDRGIRAMSGYTF.

V and J are TRBV5-6 and TRBJ2-5; the D gene is possibly TRBD2 (6 bases). V was clipped by 1 base and J by 2 bases, with 9 bases between them. The CDR3 is made up of 14 amino acids. Germline CDR1 and CDR2: SGHDT and YYEEEE. CDR3 coding DNA: TGTGCCAGCAGCTTGTTAGGGACTCAAGAGACCCAGTACTTC. Translation: CASSLLGTQETQYF. The full variable domain, its missing parts supplied by reference TRBV5-6 and TRBJ2-5, is DAGVTQSPTHLIKTRGQQVTLRCSPKSGHDTVSWYQQALGQGPQFIFQYYEEEERQRGNFPDRFSGHQFPNYSSELNVNALLLGDSALYLCASSLLGTQETQYFGPGTRLLVL.

CDR3 in DNA: TGCGCCAGCCGCACCCGGGGGAAGTACAATGAGCAGTTCTTC. It encodes CASRTRGKYNEQFF. V and J are TRBV4-1 and TRBJ2-1; possibly TRBD2 for D (6 bases). Germline V gene data show CDR1 as MGHRA and CDR2 as YSYEKL. V lost 8 bases and J lost 4, with 15 bases in between. The CDR3 contains 14 residues.

This clone was seen only a few times. The V call is TRBV27, the J call TRBJ2-3, with 9 bases fitting TRBD1. Germline V gives CDR1 MNHEY, CDR2 SMNVEV (reference sequence). The CDR3 sequence is 17 residues long. V was clipped by 0 bases and J by 5 bases; unmatched bases: 9. CDR3 loop: CASSLSFGTGNGDTQYF. Written as DNA, the CDR3 is TGTGCCAGCAGTTTATCGTTCGGGACAGGGAATGGAGATACGCAGTATTTT.

The rearrangement uses TRBV27 and TRBJ1-5; weak D call: TRBD1 (6 bases). From germline, CDR1 is MNHEY and CDR2 SMNVEV (reference sequence). The length of the CDR3 is 15 residues. Trimming cost V 4 bases and J 4 bases, with 14 bases left between them. CDR3 loop: CASSWDNGVNQPQHF. CDR3 DNA sequence: TGTGCCAGCAGTTGGGACAATGGGGTTAATCAGCCCCAGCATTTT.

V gene TRBV5-8 combines with J gene TRBJ1-2; perhaps TRBD1 as D (6 bases). Germline V gives CDR1 SGHTS, CDR2 YDEGEE. V shed 9 bases and J shed 7 bases, with 13 bases lying between them. CDR3 length: 11 residues. The CDR3 region is CATKQGAGYTF. CDR3 sequence (DNA): TGTGCCACCAAACAGGGAGCTGGCTACACCTTC. The whole variable domain, filled in from reference TRBV5-8 and TRBJ1-2, reads EAGVTQSPTHLIKTRGQQATLRCSPISGHTSVYWYQQALGLGLQFLLWYDEGEERNRGNFPPRFSGRQFPNYSSELNVNALELEDSALYLCATKQGAGYTFGSGTRLTVV.